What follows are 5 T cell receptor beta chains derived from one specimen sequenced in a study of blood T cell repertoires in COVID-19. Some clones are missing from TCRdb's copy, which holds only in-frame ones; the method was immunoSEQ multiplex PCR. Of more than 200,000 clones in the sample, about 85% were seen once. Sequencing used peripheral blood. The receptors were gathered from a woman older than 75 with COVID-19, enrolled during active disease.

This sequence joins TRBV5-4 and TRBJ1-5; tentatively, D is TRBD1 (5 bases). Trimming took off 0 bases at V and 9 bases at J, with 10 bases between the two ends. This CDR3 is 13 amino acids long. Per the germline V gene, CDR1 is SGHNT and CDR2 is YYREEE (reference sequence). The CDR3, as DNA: TGTGCCAGCAGCTTGGCCGGGGGGGTGCCCCAGCATTTT. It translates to CASSLAGGVPQHF. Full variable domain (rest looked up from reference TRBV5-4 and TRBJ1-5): ETGVTQSPTHLIKTRGQQVTLRCSSQSGHNTVSWYQQALGQGPQFIFQYYREEENGRGNFPPRFSGLQFPNYSSELNVNALELDDSALYLCASSLAGGVPQHFGDGTRLSIL.

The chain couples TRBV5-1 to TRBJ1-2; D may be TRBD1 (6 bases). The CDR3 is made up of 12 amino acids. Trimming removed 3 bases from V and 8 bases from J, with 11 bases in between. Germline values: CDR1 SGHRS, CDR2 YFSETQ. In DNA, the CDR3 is TGCGCCAGCAGCTCCGACAGGTGGGGCTACACCTTC. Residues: CASSSDRWGYTF.

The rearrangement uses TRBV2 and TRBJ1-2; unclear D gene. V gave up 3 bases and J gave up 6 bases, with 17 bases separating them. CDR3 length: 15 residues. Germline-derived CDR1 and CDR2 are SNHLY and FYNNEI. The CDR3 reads CASSELEGVGHGYTF. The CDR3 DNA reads TGTGCCAGCAGTGAGCTGGAGGGAGTAGGGCATGGCTACACCTTC.

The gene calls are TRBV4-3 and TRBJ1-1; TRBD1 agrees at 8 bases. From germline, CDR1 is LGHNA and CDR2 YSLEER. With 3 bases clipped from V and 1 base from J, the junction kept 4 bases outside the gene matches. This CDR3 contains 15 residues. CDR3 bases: TGCGCCAGCAGCCAGGTGGACAGGGAGAACACTGAAGCTTTCTTT. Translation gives CASSQVDRENTEAFF.

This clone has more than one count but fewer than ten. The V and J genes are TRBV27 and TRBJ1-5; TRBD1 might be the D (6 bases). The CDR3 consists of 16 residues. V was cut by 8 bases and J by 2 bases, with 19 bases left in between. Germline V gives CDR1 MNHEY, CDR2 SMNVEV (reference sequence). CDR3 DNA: TGTGCCAGCGCCGGCGGGGGGGGCGTGGGCAATCAGCCCCAGCATTTT. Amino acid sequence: CASAGGGGVGNQPQHF.